The T cell receptor beta chain described here comes from a study of OX40 agonist ivuxolimab in advanced cancers. With respect to the entire study: The costimulatory receptor OX40 (CD134) was targeted by ivuxolimab, a fully human IgG2 agonistic monoclonal antibody. Patients were allowed to have had prior anti-PD-1, anti-PD-L1 or anti-CTLA-4 therapy, and around two fifths of the dose-escalation patients had been treated with checkpoint inhibitors. Of the roughly 52 patients in dose escalation, about 20 had hepatocellular carcinoma, about 15 had melanoma, 9 had renal cell carcinoma and 9 had head and neck cancer. Partial responses occurred in three dose-escalation patients: two with cutaneous melanoma and one with hepatocellular carcinoma. Peripheral TCRbeta sequencing was intended to test whether TCR sequence diversity was altered and clonal T-cell expansion was caused by ivuxolimab. Intravenous ivuxolimab was administered to patients every 2 weeks at six dose levels: 0.01, 0.1, 0.3, 1.5, 3 and 10 mg/kg. The dose-escalation cohort was around 83% male with a mean age of around 62 years, ranging from roughly 20 to 85. The paper reports the monotherapy dose-escalation portion (N = 52 patients) of the phase I ivuxolimab trial.

A word on this clone: What antigen it recognizes has not been identified. There are no base qualities to consult, and no much larger clone falls within one base.

The trial excluded patients who had a history of autoimmune disease or were on systemic immunosuppression. Peripheral blood for TCR sequencing was drawn from every dose cohort at baseline, at cycle 4 day 1 and at cycle 7 day 1. The samples were drawn from a first-in-human, open-label, multicenter phase I dose-escalation trial of ivuxolimab. Adults with locally advanced or metastatic melanoma, renal cell, hepatocellular, or head and neck squamous cell carcinoma were enrolled in the trial. Before TCR sequencing, CD4+ T cells and CD8+ T cells were sorted from peripheral blood as separate populations. Genomic DNA was extracted from sorted cells for sequencing of the TCRbeta CDR3 region. The immunoSEQ Assay was used for sequencing of TCRbeta CDR3 regions. The source is immuneACCESS, and TCRdb retained only in-frame sequences with V and J called. Part of the clones is not carried over; for the studies checked, unresolved V genes explain less than half of this, and the remainder is unexplained. The sample table holds tens of thousands of clones, of which around 86% were seen once. Jointly, the top ten make up 0.32% of the sample.

Points the paper makes about the study in general: In the 0.1-3.0 mg/kg groups, partial responders had among the lowest normalized peripheral clonal expansion, particularly in CD8+ T cells. After ivuxolimab, more expanded clones were found on average in CD8+ T cells than in CD4+ T cells. Low levels of normalized T-cell clonal expansion were also shown by some nonresponding patients. At doses from 0.1 to 3.0 mg/kg, clonal expansion was seen in both CD4+ and CD8+ blood T cells between baseline and week 6. Antigen specificity was not determined for the clonally expanded peripheral T cells.

For CDR1 and CDR2, the germline V gene lists SGHAT and FQNNGV. From V the trimming removes 0 bases and from J it removes 7 bases, while the gene matches leave 0 bases of the junction unaccounted for. CDR3 length: 14 amino acids, cysteine to phenylalanine. Here the CDR3 DNA is all that survives: 42 bases in frame from base 1. The sequenced sample was CD4+ or CD8+ T cells sorted from blood, obtained in a trial of the OX40 agonist ivuxolimab. The sequence came from an adult with an advanced solid tumor such as melanoma, head and neck, liver or kidney cancer. This chain joins TRBV11-2 to TRBJ2-1, and 10 junctional nucleotides match TRBD2. The CDR3 loop reads CASSLELAGNEQFF. The DNA is as follows: TGTGCCAGCAGCTTAGAACTAGCGGGGAATGAGCAGTTCTTC.